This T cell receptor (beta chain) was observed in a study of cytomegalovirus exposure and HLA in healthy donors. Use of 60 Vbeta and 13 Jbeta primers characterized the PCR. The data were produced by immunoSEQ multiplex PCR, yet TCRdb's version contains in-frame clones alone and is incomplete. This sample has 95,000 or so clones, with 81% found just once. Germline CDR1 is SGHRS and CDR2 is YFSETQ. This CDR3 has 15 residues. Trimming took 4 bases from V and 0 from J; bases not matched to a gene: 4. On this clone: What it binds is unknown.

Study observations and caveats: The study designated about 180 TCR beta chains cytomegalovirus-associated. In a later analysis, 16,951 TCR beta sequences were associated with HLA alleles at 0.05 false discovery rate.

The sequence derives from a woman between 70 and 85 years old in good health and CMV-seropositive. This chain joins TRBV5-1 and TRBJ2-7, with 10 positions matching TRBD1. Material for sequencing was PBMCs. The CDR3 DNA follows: TGCGCCAGCAGCCACGGGACAGGGGTCTCCTACGAGCAGTACTTC. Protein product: CASSHGTGVSYEQYF. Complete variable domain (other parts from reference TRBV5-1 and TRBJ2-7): KAGVTQTPRYLIKTRGQQVTLSCSPISGHRSVSWYQQTPGQGLQFLFEYFSETQRNKGNFPGRFSGRQFSNSRSEMNVSTLELGDSALYLCASSHGTGVSYEQYFGPGTRLTVT.